This T cell receptor (beta chain) derives from a study of blood T cell repertoires in COVID-19. Whole-study context: Samples came from the United States, Italy and Spain, spanning acute and convalescent COVID-19. The analysed material was cDNA or gDNA that came from T cells, B-cell-depleted T cells, or PBMCs.

In the authors' methods: Nucleated cell counts were estimated from reference gene primer amplification. The data were produced by immunoSEQ multiplex PCR, yet TCRdb's version contains in-frame clones alone and is incomplete. V and J calls and clone size come straight from that table; D and trimming were deduced from the DNA. The sample has some 240,000 clones, roughly 84% seen once. This receptor was identified in a man aged 50-59 years with active or convalescent COVID-19. Sample: peripheral blood.

The CDR3 sequence: CASSLRGGADGYTF. Written as DNA, the CDR3 is TGTGCCAGCAGTTTAAGAGGGGGCGCGGATGGCTACACCTTC. The genes are TRBV28 and TRBJ1-2; 7 nucleotides agree with TRBD1. CDR3 length equals 14 residues. Trimming took 2 bases from V and 6 from J; bases not matched to a gene: 6. Germline values: CDR1 MDHEN, CDR2 SYDVKM.